These 29 T cell receptor beta chains were sequenced from one sample in a study of T-cell memory formation after mild COVID-19. Via MiXCR, TCRdb re-called the 5' RACE reads, giving one row per CDR3 protein. The data contain under 300,000 distinct CDR3 sequences, 16% of them singletons. The sequenced sample consisted of PBMCs or a T cell subset sorted from them (not recorded which). Receptors were obtained from a man aged 18 to 30 who had mild COVID-19 (a few samples of this study predate the infection). Cell type and time point are not known.

This clonotype was picked up a small number of times. Here the CDR3 reads CSGQGGGGAAFF. The CDR3 nucleotides read TGCAGCGGTCAAGGGGGGGGCGGGGCCGCTTTCTTT. The genes are TRBV29-1 and TRBJ1-1; D perhaps matches TRBD1 (6 bases). Germline V lookup: CDR1 SQVTM, CDR2 ANQGSEA. The V and J ends lost 7 bases and 11 bases respectively, with 20 bases between them. The CDR3 spans 12 residues.

The chain uses TRBV6-2 or TRBV6-3 and TRBJ2-1, with 11 bases matching TRBD2. Germline lookup yields CDR1 MNHEY and CDR2 SVGEGT. This CDR3 has 20 amino acids. The ends lost 5 bases at V and 0 bases at J; junction bases unmatched: 15. CDR3 sequence (DNA): TGTGCCAGCAGTCAACGACTAGCGGGGCCACCGTCGAGCTCCTACAATGAGCAGTTCTTC. It translates to CASSQRLAGPPSSSYNEQFF.

A few counts support this clonotype. The chain uses TRBV27 and TRBJ2-6; TRBD2 might be the D (6 bases). The CDR3 is 16 residues long. V was trimmed by 2 bases and J by 1 base, leaving 9 bases between them. Per germline, CDR1 MNHEY and CDR2 SMNVEV (reference sequence). The CDR3 DNA reads as TGTGCCAGCAGTTTAATTGGGGGGTCTGGGGCCAACGTCCTGACTTTC. Encoded protein: CASSLIGGSGANVLTF.

The genes are TRBV20-1 and TRBJ2-1; the match to TRBD2 covers 13 bases. Per germline, CDR1 DFQATT and CDR2 SNEGSKA (reference sequence). This CDR3 comprises 15 residues. V lost 3 bases, J lost 8 bases, and 7 bases stayed unmatched. Here the CDR3 reads CSARLGLAGIDEQFF. The CDR3 nucleotides are TGCAGTGCTAGGTTGGGACTAGCGGGGATCGATGAGCAGTTCTTC.

This clonotype has more than one count but fewer than ten. This chain joins TRBV7-9 and TRBJ2-7; no reliable D call. The V and J ends lost 5 bases and 0 bases respectively, with 11 bases between them. This CDR3 has 14 amino acids. The germline CDR1 and CDR2 sequences are SEHNR and FQNEAQ (reference sequence). In DNA form, the CDR3 reads TGTGCCAGCAGCGGAGACCCAGTCTCCTACGAGCAGTACTTC. Amino acids: CASSGDPVSYEQYF. Full variable domain (missing parts from reference TRBV7-9 and TRBJ2-7): DTGVSQNPRHKITKRGQNVTFRCDPISEHNRLYWYRQTLGQGPEFLTYFQNEAQLEKSRLLSDRFSAERPKGSFSTLEIQRTEQGDSAMYLCASSGDPVSYEQYFGPGTRLTVT.

The rearrangement uses TRBV5-1 and TRBJ2-3; the match to TRBD1 covers 7 bases. Germline-derived CDR1 and CDR2 are SGHRS and YFSETQ. V dropped 4 bases and J dropped 2; count of bases not matched to a gene: 10. This CDR3 comprises 16 residues. CDR3 loop: CASSPRRDSYTDTQYF. The CDR3 nucleotides are TGCGCCAGCAGCCCTCGTCGGGACAGTTACACAGATACGCAGTATTTT.

This clonotype showed up just a few times. V gene TRBV2 combines with J gene TRBJ2-7; D call uncertain. The CDR3 sequence is 8 residues long. Germline V gene lookup returns CDR1 SNHLY and CDR2 FYNNEI. The CDR3 sequence is CGVGEQYV. In nucleotides, the CDR3 is TGTGGGGTTGGCGAGCAGTACGTC.

A few counts support this clonotype. The V gene is TRBV5-1, the J gene TRBJ1-6; D is undetermined. Germline V gene lookup returns CDR1 SGHRS and CDR2 YFSETQ. Trimming cost V 5 bases and J 7 bases, with 7 bases left between them. The CDR3 contains 12 residues. CDR3: CASRFSNSPLHF. The CDR3 nucleotides are TGCGCCAGCAGGTTCAGCAATTCACCCCTCCACTTT.

There are many counts of this clonotype. The chain carries TRBV15 and TRBJ2-7, with D perhaps matching TRBD1 (7 bases). The V gene's germline CDR1 is LNHNV and CDR2 YYDKDF (reference sequence). This CDR3 comprises 14 residues. V lost 5 bases and J 6 bases, leaving 17 bases between the germline ends. The CDR3 bases are TGTGCCACCAGCGGAGGGACAGCCACCTCCGAGCAGTACTTC. Protein product: CATSGGTATSEQYF.

In its sample, this clonotype was seen many times. This chain connects TRBV5-1 to TRBJ2-4; D unclear. The CDR3 spans 15 residues. Germline CDR1 is SGHRS and CDR2 is YFSETQ. V shed 0 bases and J shed 1 base, with 8 bases lying between them. The chain's CDR3 is CASSLVPAAKNIQYF. CDR3 in DNA: TGCGCCAGCAGCTTGGTACCTGCGGCCAAAAACATTCAGTACTTC. Filled out from reference TRBV5-1 and TRBJ2-4, the complete variable domain reads KAGVTQTPRYLIKTRGQQVTLSCSPISGHRSVSWYQQTPGQGLQFLFEYFSETQRNKGNFPGRFSGRQFSNSRSEMNVSTLELGDSALYLCASSLVPAAKNIQYFGAGTRLSVL.

This clonotype was picked up a small number of times. The chain uses TRBV7-3 and TRBJ2-3, with 7 bases fitting TRBD2. The germline gives CDR1 SGHTA, CDR2 FQGTGA. J gave up 2 bases and V 4 bases, and 3 bases lay outside the gene matches. The length of the CDR3 is 14 residues. The CDR3 here is CASSSRGTTDTQYF. In DNA, the CDR3 is TGTGCCAGCAGCTCGCGGGGGACCACAGATACGCAGTATTTT.

This clonotype was counted ten times or more. This sequence joins TRBV7-9 and TRBJ2-7; tentative D call: TRBD2 (5 bases). CDR3 length: 12 amino acids. The germline V and J ends were trimmed by 5 bases and 12 bases, with 17 bases remaining between them. CDR1 is SEHNR and CDR2 is FQNEAQ in the germline V gene (reference sequence). The CDR3 reads CASSPSLGATYF. The CDR3 nucleotides read TGTGCCAGCAGCCCCTCCTTGGGAGCTACGTACTTC. Full variable domain (rest looked up from reference TRBV7-9 and TRBJ2-7): DTGVSQNPRHKITKRGQNVTFRCDPISEHNRLYWYRQTLGQGPEFLTYFQNEAQLEKSRLLSDRFSAERPKGSFSTLEIQRTEQGDSAMYLCASSPSLGATYFGPGTRLTVT.

In this sample, this clonotype turned up a few times. This chain uses TRBV2 with TRBJ1-1; D is perhaps TRBD1 (6 bases). The CDR3 runs to 14 residues. Trimming removed 6 bases at V and 3 bases at J, with 14 bases between. The germline CDR1 and CDR2 sequences are SNHLY and FYNNEI. The DNA of the CDR3 is TGTGCCAGCAGCGAGGGGGTTTGGGACACTGAAGCTTTCTTT. This encodes CASSEGVWDTEAFF.

The V gene is TRBV9, the J gene TRBJ1-6; possibly TRBD1 for D (6 bases). V was pared by 4 bases and J by 8 bases, with 19 bases between. This CDR3 region has 16 residues. The germline gives CDR1 SGDLS, CDR2 YYNGEE. The DNA of the CDR3 is TGTGCCAGCAGCCCGAGGGGGGAGGGCAGCTATTCACCCCTCCACTTT. Translated, it gives CASSPRGEGSYSPLHF.

The chain joins TRBV2 to TRBJ2-5; D is unclear. V was clipped by 5 bases and J by 2 bases, with 15 bases between them. CDR1 is SNHLY, CDR2 FYNNEI, per germline. This CDR3 has 15 amino acids. CDR3 sequence (DNA): TGTGCCAGCAGTCCGAGCCCGAAGCTACAAGAGACCCAGTACTTC. This gives the protein CASSPSPKLQETQYF. Looking up the rest from reference TRBV2 and TRBJ2-5 gives the full variable domain: EPEVTQTPSHQVTQMGQEVILRCVPISNHLYFYWYRQILGQKVEFLVSFYNNEISEKSEIFDDQFSVERPDGSNFTLKIRSTKLEDSAMYFCASSPSPKLQETQYFGPGTRLLVL.

This chain links TRBV19 with TRBJ1-1; D not certain. The CDR3 loop spans 12 amino acids. Germline lookup yields CDR1 LNHDA and CDR2 SQIVND (reference sequence). Trimming left V 7 bases short and J 1 base short, with 7 bases between. This chain's CDR3 is CASNPGNTEAFF. CDR3 in DNA: TGTGCCAGTAATCCGGGGAACACTGAAGCTTTCTTT.

The rearrangement joins TRBV5-1 to TRBJ2-7; the D gene could be TRBD1 or TRBD2 (5 bases each). The V end lost 0 bases, the J end lost 5 bases, and 18 bases lay between the germline ends. The CDR3 covers 16 residues. Germline CDR1 is SGHRS and CDR2 is YFSETQ. The CDR3 region is CASSLDRRAGRNEQYF. The CDR3 DNA reads TGCGCCAGCAGCTTGGACCGCCGGGCAGGGAGAAACGAGCAGTACTTC.

The rearrangement uses TRBV3-1 and TRBJ2-3, with 9 positions matching TRBD2. CDR1 is LGHDT and CDR2 is YNNKEL in the germline V gene (reference sequence). The CDR3 is 15 residues long. J gave up 2 bases and V 2 bases, and 2 bases lay outside the gene matches. The CDR3 DNA sequence: TGTGCCAGCAGCCAAAGACTAGCGGCCACAGATACGCAGTATTTT. Protein sequence: CASSQRLAATDTQYF.

This clonotype was detected only a few times. V usage is TRBV2 and J usage is TRBJ2-5; 8 bases line up with TRBD2. Germline CDR1 reads SNHLY; CDR2 reads FYNNEI. The V segment lost 3 bases and the J segment 0 bases; nucleotides outside the gene matches: 3. The CDR3 sequence is 15 residues long. Here the CDR3 DNA reads TGTGCCAGCAGTGATCAGCGGGGGAACCAAGAGACCCAGTACTTC. Translating gives CASSDQRGNQETQYF.

The chain carries TRBV14 and TRBJ1-1; possibly TRBD1 for D (6 bases). The ends were cut back, 4 bases at V and 0 bases at J, with 15 bases in the middle. CDR3 length: 16 residues. CDR1 and CDR2 from the germline V gene are SGHDN and FVKESK. The DNA for the CDR3 is TGTGCCAGCAGCCTCAAAACCGGGACATTGAACACTGAAGCTTTCTTT. Its protein product is CASSLKTGTLNTEAFF.

This clonotype showed up just a few times. This rearrangement joins TRBV6-2 or TRBV6-3 to TRBJ1-6; no clear D gene. The CDR3 contains 15 residues. Germline lookup yields CDR1 MNHEY and CDR2 SVGEGT. V gave up 0 bases and J gave up 10 bases, with 13 bases separating them. The CDR3 nucleotides are TGTGCCAGCAGTTACTCTGGGAGGAGAGGCTCACCCCTCCACTTT. Translating it yields CASSYSGRRGSPLHF.

The J gene is TRBJ1-2, the V gene TRBV7-2, with D unclear. V was clipped by 4 bases and J by 2 bases, with 14 bases between them. The CDR3 consists of 15 residues. CDR1 SGHTA and CDR2 FQGNSA come from the germline V gene. The CDR3 loop reads CASSSYHGANYGYTF. CDR3 nucleotides: TGTGCCAGCAGCTCCTATCACGGTGCCAACTATGGCTACACCTTC.

This chain uses TRBV30 with TRBJ2-7; TRBD2 might be the D (5 bases). Trimming removed 3 bases from V and 0 bases from J, with 9 bases in between. This CDR3 has 13 amino acids. CDR1 is GTSNPN, CDR2 SVGIG, per germline (reference sequence). The CDR3 sequence: CAWRRTGSYEQYF. The CDR3 DNA sequence: TGTGCCTGGAGGCGGACTGGCTCCTACGAGCAGTACTTC.

V gene TRBV6-5 combines with J gene TRBJ2-2; tentative D call: TRBD1 (5 bases). V dropped 8 bases and J dropped 3 bases, with 10 bases sitting between them. CDR1 and CDR2 from the germline V gene are MNHEY and SVGAGI. This CDR3 region has 13 residues. CDR3 in amino acids: CASGAGYTGELFF. CDR3 in DNA: TGTGCCAGCGGTGCAGGGTACACCGGGGAGCTGTTTTTT.

The chain joins TRBV6-7 to TRBJ2-6; 8 bases match TRBD1. TRBV6-7 is classed as an ORF, of uncertain function. The CDR3 spans 19 residues. The J segment lost 1 base and the V segment lost 2 bases, leaving 10 bases of the junction unmatched. The CDR3 region has the DNA TGTGCCAGCAGTTACCCCTGGGACAGGACGGAGTCTGGGGCCAACGTCCTGACTTTC. Encoded protein: CASSYPWDRTESGANVLTF.

V gene TRBV29-1 combines with J gene TRBJ2-2, with 11 bases matching TRBD1. The V and J ends lost 0 bases and 1 base, in that order; junction bases with no gene match: 4. Germline assignment: CDR1 SQVTM and CDR2 ANQGSEA. The CDR3 is 17 amino acids. DNA of the CDR3: TGCAGCGTTGAAGAAGAGGGGACAGGGGGGAACACCGGGGAGCTGTTTTTT. This gives the protein CSVEEEGTGGNTGELFF.

This clonotype was observed at least ten times. The gene calls are TRBV29-1 and TRBJ1-1; no clear D gene. The CDR3 sequence is 14 residues long. CDR1 and CDR2 (germline): SQVTM, ANQGSEA. Trimming shortened V by 6 bases and J by 1 base, and 15 bases separated the two germline ends. The CDR3 here is CSVAPGFGNTEAFF. CDR3 in DNA: TGCAGCGTCGCGCCCGGTTTTGGGAACACTGAAGCTTTCTTT.

This chain links TRBV5-1 with TRBJ2-1; either TRBD1 or TRBD2 may supply D (5 bases each). V shed 0 bases and J shed 2 bases, with 12 bases lying between them. Looked up from germline, CDR1 is SGHRS and CDR2 is YFSETQ. This CDR3 has 16 amino acids. The CDR3 loop is CASSLANPGPYNEQFF. DNA of the CDR3: TGCGCCAGCAGCTTGGCTAATCCGGGGCCCTACAATGAGCAGTTCTTC.

This clonotype was picked up one time. V and J are TRBV21-1 and TRBJ2-1; the DNA was not compared with TRBD1, the D call given in the table. TRBV21-1 is listed as a pseudogene. This CDR3 comprises 14 residues. The CDR3 DNA follows: TGTGCCAGCAGCACAAACGACAGTCCCAATGAGCAGTTCTTC. Translating gives CASSTNDSPNEQFF.